Below are 13 T cell receptor beta chains sequenced from a single sample in a study of identical twins. TCRdb used MiXCR to reprocess the 5' RACE reads, holding one entry per CDR3 protein. The data show about 190,000 distinct CDR3 sequences, roughly 15% seen once. In addition, the sample was reused for a study of T cells expressing NK-cell markers.

The source material was CD8+ T cells sorted from blood. The source is a woman aged 18-29 years in good health.

This chain uses TRBV5-6 with TRBJ2-3; D is perhaps TRBD1 or TRBD2 (5 bases each). Germline-derived CDR1 and CDR2 are SGHDT and YYEEEE. The CDR3 is made up of 17 amino acids. The V end was cut by 0 bases, the J end by 3 bases, with 17 bases between. In DNA, the CDR3 is TGTGCCAGCAGCTTGGGGCCCCGTTTGGGGGTTACAGATACGCAGTATTTT. Amino acids: CASSLGPRLGVTDTQYF. The entire variable domain, with the rest obtained from reference TRBV5-6 and TRBJ2-3, is as follows: DAGVTQSPTHLIKTRGQQVTLRCSPKSGHDTVSWYQQALGQGPQFIFQYYEEEERQRGNFPDRFSGHQFPNYSSELNVNALLLGDSALYLCASSLGPRLGVTDTQYFGPGTRLTVL.

This chain uses TRBV5-1 with TRBJ2-1; TRBD2 matches 9 bases. This CDR3 is 20 amino acids long. Germline V CDR1 and CDR2: SGHRS, YFSETQ. Trimming removed 2 bases from V and 6 bases from J; junction bases left unmatched: 21. The CDR3 nucleotides are TGCGCCAGCAGCTTAAGGGGGGCTAGCGGGACTTACGTCCAGGGCAATGAGCAGTTCTTC. This translates into CASSLRGASGTYVQGNEQFF.

This clonotype was recorded a few times. This chain uses TRBV20-1 with TRBJ2-7, with 8 positions matching TRBD1. The CDR3 has 19 residues. CDR1 DFQATT and CDR2 SNEGSKA come from the germline V gene (reference sequence). With 4 bases clipped from V and 5 bases from J, the junction kept 25 bases outside the gene matches. CDR3 region: CSATSLSRQGPVRFHEQYF. In nucleotides, the CDR3 is TGCAGTGCTACCTCCCTTTCCCGACAGGGGCCGGTGAGATTCCACGAGCAGTACTTC.

This clonotype was recorded a few times. The chain has TRBV7-9 and TRBJ2-1; D ambiguous. V lost 5 bases and J lost 5, with 7 bases in between. CDR3 length equals 12 residues. Germline CDR1 is SEHNR and CDR2 is FQNEAQ (reference sequence). The CDR3 DNA sequence: TGTGCCAGCAGCGGGCGAAACAATGAGCAGTTCTTC. Translating it yields CASSGRNNEQFF.

CDR3 sequence reads: CASSYRTTYEQYF. The CDR3 DNA reads as TGTGCCAGCAGTTACAGGACCACCTACGAGCAGTACTTC. V and J are TRBV27 and TRBJ2-7, with a possible D match to TRBD1 (5 bases). The ends were cut back, 4 bases at V and 2 bases at J, with 9 bases in the middle. This CDR3 comprises 13 residues. Per germline, CDR1 MNHEY and CDR2 SMNVEV (reference sequence).

The rearrangement uses TRBV29-1 and TRBJ1-1, with unresolved D. V dropped 4 bases and J dropped 5 bases, with 17 bases sitting between them. Germline V CDR1 and CDR2: SQVTM, ANQGSEA. This CDR3 region has 14 residues. CDR3 nucleotide sequence: TGCAGCGTTGGGCGGGTGGGATTGGGGACTGAAGCTTTCTTT. Protein product: CSVGRVGLGTEAFF.

The chain carries TRBV12-3 or TRBV12-4 and TRBJ2-3; 7 nucleotides align to TRBD2. V was pared by 3 bases and J by 5 bases, with 5 bases of the junction left unmatched. This CDR3 region has 14 residues. The CDR3 sequence: CASSFGGGRDTQYF. The CDR3 nucleotides read TGTGCCAGCAGTTTTGGGGGGGGTCGAGATACGCAGTATTTT.

This clonotype was found a few times. The CDR3 region is CASNEAGNTEAFF. In DNA, the CDR3 is TGTGCCAGTAACGAAGCCGGGAACACTGAAGCTTTCTTT. The chain is built from TRBV7-9 and TRBJ1-1; D is uncertain. The CDR3 length is 13 residues. V was trimmed by 9 bases and J by 1 base, leaving 12 bases between them. The germline V gene has CDR1 SEHNR and CDR2 FQNEAQ (reference sequence). Full variable domain (outside the CDR3, taken from reference TRBV7-9 and TRBJ1-1): DTGVSQNPRHKITKRGQNVTFRCDPISEHNRLYWYRQTLGQGPEFLTYFQNEAQLEKSRLLSDRFSAERPKGSFSTLEIQRTEQGDSAMYLCASNEAGNTEAFFGQGTRLTVV.

This clonotype was observed a few times. The chain links TRBV25-1 to TRBJ1-1; 7 bases match TRBD1. The CDR3 contains 14 residues. Germline V lookup: CDR1 MGHDK, CDR2 SYGVNS. Trimming at V came to 5 bases and at J to 4 bases, leaving 7 bases not matched to a gene. The CDR3 spells CASSRTRQGTEAFF. For the CDR3, the DNA is TGTGCCAGCAGTCGGACCCGACAGGGCACTGAAGCTTTCTTT.

Of note for this clonotype: The germline gene is not matched at one end of the junction; a read error may be the cause. The chain employs TRBV27 and TRBJ2-7; a possible D gene is TRBD1 (6 bases). Germline loops: CDR1 MNHEY, CDR2 SMNVEV (reference sequence). This CDR3 has 17 residues. In nucleotides, the CDR3 is TGTGCCAGCAGTATATCGGGCCCCCCCAGGGGCTCCTACGAGCAGTACTTC. The encoded protein is CASSISGPPRGSYEQYF.

The genes are TRBV21-1 and TRBJ2-6. TRBV21-1 corresponds to a pseudogene. The CDR3 is 12 residues long. The CDR3 loop reads CATWAGANVLTF. Written as DNA, the CDR3 is TGTGCCACCTGGGCTGGGGCCAACGTCCTGACTTTC.

This clonotype was counted a few times. V usage is TRBV20-1 and J usage is TRBJ1-1; weak D call: TRBD1 (6 bases). The CDR3 extends over 18 amino acids. Germline V gene sequence: CDR1 DFQATT, CDR2 SNEGSKA (reference sequence). The V end lost 3 bases, the J end lost 0 bases, and 23 bases lay between the germline ends. The CDR3 loop is CSARAGRGLLGMNTEAFF. The CDR3 region has the DNA TGCAGTGCTAGGGCGGGCAGGGGCCTACTGGGGATGAACACTGAAGCTTTCTTT.

This clonotype was recorded at least ten times. The rearrangement uses TRBV12-3 or TRBV12-4 and TRBJ1-5; 11 positions agree with TRBD1. The CDR3 runs to 15 residues. The V and J ends lost 3 bases and 7 bases, in that order; junction bases with no gene match: 5. CDR3 nucleotide sequence: TGTGCCAGCAGTTTTGATGGACAGGGGGCCCAGCCCCAGCATTTT. Protein product: CASSFDGQGAQPQHF.